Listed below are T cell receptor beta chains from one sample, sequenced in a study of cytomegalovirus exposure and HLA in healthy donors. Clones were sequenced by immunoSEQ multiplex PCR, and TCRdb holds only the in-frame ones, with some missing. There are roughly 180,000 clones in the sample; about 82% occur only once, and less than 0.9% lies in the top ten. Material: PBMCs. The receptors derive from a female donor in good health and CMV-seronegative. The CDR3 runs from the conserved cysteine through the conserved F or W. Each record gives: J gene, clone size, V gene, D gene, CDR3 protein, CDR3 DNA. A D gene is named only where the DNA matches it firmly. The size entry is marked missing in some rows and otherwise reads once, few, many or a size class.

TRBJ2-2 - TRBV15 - CATSPGLGVNTGELFF TGTGCCACCAGCCCCGGGTTAGGGGTCAACACCGGGGAGCTGTTTTTT
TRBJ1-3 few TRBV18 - CASSPQGSTVSSGNTIYF TGTGCCAGCTCACCACAAGGCTCGACAGTTTCCTCTGGAAACACCATATATTTT
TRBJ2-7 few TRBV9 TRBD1 CASSVEQGDYEQYF TGTGCCAGCAGCGTAGAACAGGGGGATTACGAGCAGTACTTC
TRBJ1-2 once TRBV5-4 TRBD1 CASRLSTGGENYGYTF TGTGCCAGCAGGTTGTCTACAGGGGGCGAGAACTATGGCTACACCTTC
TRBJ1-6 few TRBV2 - CAGIREGNSPLHF TGTGCCGGTATACGGGAGGGGAATTCACCCCTCCACTTT
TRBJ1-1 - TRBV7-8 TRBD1 CASSLSPGGTEAFF TGTGCCAGCAGCCTATCTCCAGGGGGCACTGAAGCTTTCTTT
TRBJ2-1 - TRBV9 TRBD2 CASSVTGGGSYNEQFF TGTGCCAGCAGCGTAACTGGGGGAGGGTCCTACAATGAGCAGTTCTTC
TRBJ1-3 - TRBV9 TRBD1 CASTSPGGASGNTIYF TGTGCCAGCACCTCGCCAGGGGGCGCGTCTGGAAACACCATATATTTT
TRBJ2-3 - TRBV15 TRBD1 CATSRDRQGVGDTQYF TGTGCCACCAGCAGAGACCGACAGGGAGTGGGAGATACGCAGTATTTT
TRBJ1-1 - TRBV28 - CASSPPPRRSEAFF TGTGCCAGCAGTCCGCCCCCTCGAAGGAGTGAAGCTTTCTTT
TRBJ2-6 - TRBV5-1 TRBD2 CASSLAVIGLREGSGANVLTF TGCGCCAGCAGCTTGGCCGTAATCGGTTTGAGGGAGGGGAGCGGGGCCAACGTCCTGACTTTC
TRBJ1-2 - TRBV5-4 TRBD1 CASSPWTGGNYGYTF TGTGCCAGCAGCCCGTGGACAGGGGGAAACTATGGCTACACCTTC
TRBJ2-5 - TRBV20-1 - CSASQETQYF TGCAGTGCTTCACAAGAGACCCAGTACTTC
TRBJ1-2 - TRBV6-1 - CASSEAGGSYGYTF TGTGCCAGCAGTGAAGCGGGCGGGTCCTATGGCTACACCTTC
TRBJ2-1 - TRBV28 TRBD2 CASSLNSGRVYNEQFF TGTGCCAGCAGTTTAAACAGCGGGAGGGTATACAATGAGCAGTTCTTC
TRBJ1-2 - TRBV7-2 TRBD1 CASTLSWDRSPGDYGYTF TGTGCCAGCACCCTTAGTTGGGACAGGTCGCCCGGGGACTATGGCTACACCTTC
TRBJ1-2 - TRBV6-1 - CASSEVLVRVNYGYTF TGTGCCAGCAGTGAAGTGCTGGTGCGAGTTAACTATGGCTACACCTTC
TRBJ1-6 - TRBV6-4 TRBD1 CASSDDRVYSSYNSPLHF TGTGCCAGCAGTGACGACAGGGTCTACAGCTCCTATAATTCACCCCTCCACTTT
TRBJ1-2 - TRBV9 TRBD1 CASSEPGQGRYGYTF TGTGCCAGCAGCGAGCCGGGACAGGGGCGCTATGGCTACACCTTC
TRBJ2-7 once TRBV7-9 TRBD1 CASSSIQGQGYRREYF TGTGCCAGCAGCTCGATTCAAGGACAGGGATATCGCAGGGAGTACTTC
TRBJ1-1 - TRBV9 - CASSPPGSGNTEAFF TGTGCCAGCAGCCCCCCAGGGTCGGGGAACACTGAAGCTTTCTTT
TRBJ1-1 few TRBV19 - CASSIAENTEAFF TGTGCCAGTAGTATTGCGGAGAACACTGAAGCTTTCTTT
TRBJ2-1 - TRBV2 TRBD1 CASTEPRGQGAGDEQFF TGTGCCAGCACCGAGCCGCGGGGACAGGGGGCTGGGGATGAGCAGTTCTTC
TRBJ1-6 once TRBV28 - CASSSGSSESSPLHF TGTGCCAGCAGCTCCGGGTCTTCAGAGAGTTCACCCCTCCACTTT
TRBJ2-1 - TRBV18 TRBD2 CASSSGLNNEQFF TGTGCCAGCTCGTCGGGACTAAACAATGAGCAGTTCTTC
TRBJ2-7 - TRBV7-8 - CASSLATRAPTSSYEQYF TGTGCCAGCAGCTTAGCCACCCGGGCCCCGACTAGCTCCTACGAGCAGTACTTC
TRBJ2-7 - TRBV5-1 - CASSLYYEQYF TGCGCCAGCAGCTTGTACTACGAGCAGTACTTC
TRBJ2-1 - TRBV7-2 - CASSLVVQYNEQFF TGTGCCAGCAGCTTAGTGGTTCAGTACAATGAGCAGTTCTTC
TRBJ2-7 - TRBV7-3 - CASSLDGTYEQYF TGTGCCAGCAGCCTGGACGGGACCTACGAGCAGTACTTC
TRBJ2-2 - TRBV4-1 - CASSPQDPNTGELFF TGCGCCAGCAGCCCACAGGACCCGAACACCGGGGAGCTGTTTTTT
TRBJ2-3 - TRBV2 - CASSAGVDTQYF TGTGCCAGCAGTGCGGGGGTAGATACGCAGTATTTT
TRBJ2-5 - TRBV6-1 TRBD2 CASLAGGYQETQYF TGTGCCAGCCTAGCGGGGGGGTACCAAGAGACCCAGTACTTC
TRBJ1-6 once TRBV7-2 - CASSSFYSPLHF TGTGCCAGCAGCTCTTTTTATTCACCCCTCCACTTT
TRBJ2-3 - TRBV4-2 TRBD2 CASSGSIRLAGRTDTQYF TGTGCCAGCAGCGGGTCCATTAGATTAGCGGGACGCACAGATACGCAGTATTTT
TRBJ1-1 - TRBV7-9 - CASSGGEAFF TGTGCCAGCAGCGGCGGTGAAGCTTTCTTT
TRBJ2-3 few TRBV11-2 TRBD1 CASSLDRGGDTQYF TGTGCCAGCAGCTTGGACAGGGGGGGGGATACGCAGTATTTT